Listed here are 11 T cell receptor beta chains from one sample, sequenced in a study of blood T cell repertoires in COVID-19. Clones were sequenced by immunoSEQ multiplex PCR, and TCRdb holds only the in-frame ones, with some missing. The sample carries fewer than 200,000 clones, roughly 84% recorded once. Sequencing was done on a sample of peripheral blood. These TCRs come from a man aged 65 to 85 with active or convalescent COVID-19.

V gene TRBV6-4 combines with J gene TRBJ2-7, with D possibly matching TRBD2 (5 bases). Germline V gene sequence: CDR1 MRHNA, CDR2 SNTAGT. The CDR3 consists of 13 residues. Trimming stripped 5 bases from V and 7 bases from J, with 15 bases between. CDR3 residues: CASSRESLGEQYF. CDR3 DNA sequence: TGTGCCAGCAGTAGGGAGAGCCTGGGAGAGCAGTACTTC.

The CDR3 bases are TGTGCCTGGACTCTCTCGAACACTGAAGCTTTCTTT. Protein sequence: CAWTLSNTEAFF. The genes are TRBV30 and TRBJ1-1, with D hard to call. The CDR3 runs to 12 residues. V lost 4 bases to trimming and J lost 1 base, with 7 bases between them. Germline V gene sequence: CDR1 GTSNPN, CDR2 SVGIG (reference sequence). Filled out from reference TRBV30 and TRBJ1-1, the complete variable domain reads SQTIHQWPATLVQPVGSPLSLECTVEGTSNPNLYWYRQAAGRGLQLLFYSVGIGQISSEVPQNLSASRPQDRQFILSSKKLLLSDSGFYLCAWTLSNTEAFFGQGTRLTVV.

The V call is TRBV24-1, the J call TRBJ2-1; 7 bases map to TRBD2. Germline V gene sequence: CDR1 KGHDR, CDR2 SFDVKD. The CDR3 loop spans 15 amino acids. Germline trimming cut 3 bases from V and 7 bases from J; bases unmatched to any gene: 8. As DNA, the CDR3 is TGTGCCACCAGTGATCCCCGAGCTAGCGGAAATGAGCAGTTCTTC. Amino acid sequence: CATSDPRASGNEQFF.

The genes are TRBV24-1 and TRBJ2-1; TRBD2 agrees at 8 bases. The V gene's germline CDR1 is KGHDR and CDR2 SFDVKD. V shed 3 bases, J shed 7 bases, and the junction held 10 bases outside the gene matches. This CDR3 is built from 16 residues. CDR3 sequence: CATSDSRGTSANEQFF. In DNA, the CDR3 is TGTGCCACCAGTGATAGTAGGGGGACTAGTGCGAATGAGCAGTTCTTC.

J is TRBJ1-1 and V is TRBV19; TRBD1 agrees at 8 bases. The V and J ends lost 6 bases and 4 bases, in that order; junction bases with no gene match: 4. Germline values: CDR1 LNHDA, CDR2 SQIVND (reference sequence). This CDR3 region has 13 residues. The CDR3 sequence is CASRTTGGTEAFF. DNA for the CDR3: TGTGCCAGTAGAACTACAGGGGGCACTGAAGCTTTCTTT.

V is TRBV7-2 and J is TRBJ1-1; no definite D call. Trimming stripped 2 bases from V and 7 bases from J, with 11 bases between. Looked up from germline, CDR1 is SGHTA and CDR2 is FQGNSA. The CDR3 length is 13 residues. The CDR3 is CASSLLAGLEAFF. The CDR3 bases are TGTGCCAGCAGCTTATTGGCAGGCCTTGAAGCTTTCTTT. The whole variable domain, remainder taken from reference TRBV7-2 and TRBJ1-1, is GAGVSQSPSNKVTEKGKDVELRCDPISGHTALYWYRQSLGQGLEFLIYFQGNSAPDKSGLPSDRFSAERTGGSVSTLTIQRTQQEDSAVYLCASSLLAGLEAFFGQGTRLTVV.

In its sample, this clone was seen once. In nucleotides, the CDR3 is TGCGCCAGCAGCCGACAGGGATCAGCTGCAACTAATGAAAAACTGTTTTTT. As protein: CASSRQGSAATNEKLFF. The chain is built from TRBV5-1 and TRBJ1-4, with TRBD1 matching over 7 bases. Losses at the gene ends were 4 bases for V and 0 bases for J; bases not matched to a gene: 9. The germline gives CDR1 SGHRS, CDR2 YFSETQ. This CDR3 spans 17 amino acids.

DNA for the CDR3: TGTGCCAGCGGGGTATCCCTAGACAGGGACACTGAAGCTTTCTTT. Translated, it gives CASGVSLDRDTEAFF. The V and J genes are TRBV19 and TRBJ1-1; 7 bases are shared with TRBD1. J lost 3 bases, V lost 9 bases, and 13 bases had no gene match. This CDR3 comprises 15 residues. Germline CDR1 reads LNHDA; CDR2 reads SQIVND (reference sequence).

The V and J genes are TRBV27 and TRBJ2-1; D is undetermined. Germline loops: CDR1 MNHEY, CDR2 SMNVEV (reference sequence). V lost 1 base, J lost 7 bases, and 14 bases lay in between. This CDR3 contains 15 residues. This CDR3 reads CASSLWLSIGNEQFF. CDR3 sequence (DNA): TGTGCCAGCAGTTTATGGCTCTCGATCGGGAATGAGCAGTTCTTC.

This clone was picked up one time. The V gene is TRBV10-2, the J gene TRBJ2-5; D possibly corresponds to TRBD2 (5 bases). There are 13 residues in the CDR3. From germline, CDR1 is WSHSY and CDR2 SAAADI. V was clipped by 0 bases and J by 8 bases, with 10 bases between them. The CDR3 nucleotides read TGCGCCAGCAGTGAGTCGACCCGGGGAACCCAGTACTTC. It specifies CASSESTRGTQYF.

CDR3 in DNA: TGTGCCAGCAGCAGGGGGAGGGTAACAGATACGCAGTATTTT. It specifies CASSRGRVTDTQYF. The chain carries TRBV7-2 and TRBJ2-3; weak D call: TRBD2 (7 bases). This CDR3 spans 14 amino acids. Germline V gives CDR1 SGHTA, CDR2 FQGNSA. V was clipped by 5 bases and J by 3 bases, with 12 bases between them.